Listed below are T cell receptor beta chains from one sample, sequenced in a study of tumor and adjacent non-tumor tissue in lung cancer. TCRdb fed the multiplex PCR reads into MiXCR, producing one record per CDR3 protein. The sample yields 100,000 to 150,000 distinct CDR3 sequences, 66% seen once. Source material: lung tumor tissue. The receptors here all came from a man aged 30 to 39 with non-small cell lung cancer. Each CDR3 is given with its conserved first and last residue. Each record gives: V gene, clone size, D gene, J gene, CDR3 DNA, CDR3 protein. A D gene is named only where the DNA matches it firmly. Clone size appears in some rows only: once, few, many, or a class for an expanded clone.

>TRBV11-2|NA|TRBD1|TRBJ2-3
TGTGCCAGCAGCCCCCGGACAGGGATAGATATGCAGTATTTT
CASSPRTGIDMQYF
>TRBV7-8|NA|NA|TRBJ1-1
TGTGCCAGCAGCTTAGGGGTCCAAATGAACACTGAAGCTTTCTTT
CASSLGVQMNTEAFF
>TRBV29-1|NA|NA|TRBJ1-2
TGCAGCGTTGGCCAGGCGAATAGCTACACCTTC
CSVGQANSYTF
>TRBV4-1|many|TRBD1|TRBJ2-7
TGCGCCAGCAGCCAAGCCCATACAGGGGGCCTAATCGCCTACGAGCAGTACTTC
CASSQAHTGGLIAYEQYF
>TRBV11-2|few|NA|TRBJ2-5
TGTGCCAGCAGCACTGGGGAGACCCAGTACTTC
CASSTGETQYF
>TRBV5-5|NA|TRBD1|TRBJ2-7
TGTGCCAGCAGCTTGTTTCGGACAGGGACGGATACCGAGCAGTACTTC
CASSLFRTGTDTEQYF
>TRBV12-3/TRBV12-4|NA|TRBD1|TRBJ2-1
TGTGCCAGCAGCCCCCCGTCTGGGGACAGGGGGATGGATGATCAGTTCTTC
CASSPPSGDRGMDDQFF
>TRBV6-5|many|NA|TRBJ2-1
TGTGCCAGCAGTAGCCTCAGCTCCCCAGGGAATGAGCAGTTCTTC
CASSSLSSPGNEQFF
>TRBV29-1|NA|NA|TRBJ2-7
TGTAGCGTCAGAACGACAAACTACGAGCAGTACTTC
CSVRTTNYEQYF
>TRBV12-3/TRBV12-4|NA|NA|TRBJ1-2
TGTGCCAGCACTTTAAGCGGGGCTGGTTATGGTTACACCTTC
CASTLSGAGYGYTF
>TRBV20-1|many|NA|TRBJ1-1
TGCAGTGCCCCGGACGGGGACGAAGCTTTCTTT
CSAPDGDEAFF
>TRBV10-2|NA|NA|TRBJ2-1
TGCGCCAGCATACCTCTAGCAGGAGGGCATGAGCAGTTCTTC
CASIPLAGGHEQFF
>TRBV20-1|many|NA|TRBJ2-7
TGCAGTGCTAGAGGAGGACCCTCCACAGGGTCCGGGAACGAGCAGTACTTC
CSARGGPSTGSGNEQYF
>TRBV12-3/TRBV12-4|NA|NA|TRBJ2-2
TGTGCCAACAGTTCGGCAAACACCGGGGAGCTGTTTTTT
CANSSANTGELFF
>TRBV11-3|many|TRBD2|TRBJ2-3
TGTGCCAGCAGCCCACGAGCGGGAGGGCGCACAGATACGCAGTATTTT
CASSPRAGGRTDTQYF
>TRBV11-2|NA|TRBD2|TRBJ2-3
TGTGCCAGGAGCTTACCCAAGCGGGATGGGCCCAGCACAGATACGCAGTATTTT
CARSLPKRDGPSTDTQYF
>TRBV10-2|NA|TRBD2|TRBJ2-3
TGCGCCAGCAATCCCGGAGTAGCGGGTACAGATACGCAGTATTTT
CASNPGVAGTDTQYF
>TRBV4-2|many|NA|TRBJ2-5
TGTGCCAGCAGCCAAGAGTACGGGGGAGCCGGGGAGACCCAGTACTTC
CASSQEYGGAGETQYF
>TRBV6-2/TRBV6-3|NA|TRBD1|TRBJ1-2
TGTGCCAGCACCCCGGGACAGCTTAACTATGGCTACACCTTC
CASTPGQLNYGYTF
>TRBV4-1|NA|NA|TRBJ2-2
TGCGCCAGCAGCCAAGAATGGCCGAACACCGGGGAGCTGTTTTTT
CASSQEWPNTGELFF
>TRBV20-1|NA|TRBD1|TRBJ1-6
TGCAGTACTAGCCGGGACAGGGGGATTTCACCCTTCCACTTT
CSTSRDRGISPFHF
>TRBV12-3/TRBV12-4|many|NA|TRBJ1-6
TGTGCCAGCAGTCGAGACAGTGTAATTTCACCCCTCCACTTT
CASSRDSVISPLHF
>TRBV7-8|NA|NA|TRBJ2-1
TGTGTCAGCAGCTTCGGTGGGGACATGAGGTACAATGAGCAGTTCTTC
CVSSFGGDMRYNEQFF
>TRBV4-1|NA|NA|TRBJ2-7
TGCGCCAGCAGCCACCCACTAGCTTTCTACGATCAGTACTTC
CASSHPLAFYDQYF
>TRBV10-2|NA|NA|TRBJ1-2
TGCGCCAGCAGTGGTTATCAGGCAGTTTATGGCTACACCTTC
CASSGYQAVYGYTF
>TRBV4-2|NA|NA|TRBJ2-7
TGTGCCAGTAGCCAAGAGGTCAGTGCCTACGAGCAGTACTTC
CASSQEVSAYEQYF
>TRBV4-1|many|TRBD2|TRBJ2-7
TGCGCCAGCAGCCAAGATGCTAGCGGGCCGACCTACGAGCAGTACTTC
CASSQDASGPTYEQYF
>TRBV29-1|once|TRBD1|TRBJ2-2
TGCAGCGCGGGACAGGGGGTCCAGCGGGGGAGTACCGGGGAGCTGTTTTTT
CSAGQGVQRGSTGELFF
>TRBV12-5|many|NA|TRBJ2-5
TGTGCTAGTGGTTTGATTCTAGGGCCAATGGAGACCCAGTACTTC
CASGLILGPMETQYF
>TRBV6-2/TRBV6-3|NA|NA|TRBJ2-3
TGCGCCAGCAGTTATAAAGGGGCGGCTTTGGATACGCAGTATTTT
CASSYKGAALDTQYF
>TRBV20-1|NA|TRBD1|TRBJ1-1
TGCAGTGCTAGAGATGAAGGGACAGTCGGGGGAGCCTTCTTT
CSARDEGTVGGAFF
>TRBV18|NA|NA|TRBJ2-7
TGTGCCAGCTCCCAAACTTTAGGACGGTCCTACGAGCAGTACTTC
CASSQTLGRSYEQYF
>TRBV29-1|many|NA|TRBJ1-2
TGCAGCGTCACAAGGAGGTCGCAGGTGGGACTTGGTCTTGGGTATGGCTACACCTTC
CSVTRRSQVGLGLGYGYTF
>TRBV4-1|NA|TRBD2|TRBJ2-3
TGCGTTAGCAGCCTCCGAACGGGGGGGCCAGGCACAGATACGCAGTATTTT
CVSSLRTGGPGTDTQYF